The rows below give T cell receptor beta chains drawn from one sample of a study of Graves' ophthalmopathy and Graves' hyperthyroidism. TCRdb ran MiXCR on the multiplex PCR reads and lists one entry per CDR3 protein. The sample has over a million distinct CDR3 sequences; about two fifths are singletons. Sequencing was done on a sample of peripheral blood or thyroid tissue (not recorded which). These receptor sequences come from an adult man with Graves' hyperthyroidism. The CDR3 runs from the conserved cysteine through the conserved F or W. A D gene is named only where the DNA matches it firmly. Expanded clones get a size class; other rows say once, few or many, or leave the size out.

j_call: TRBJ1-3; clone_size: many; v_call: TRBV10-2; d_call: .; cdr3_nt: TGCGCCAGCCTTGGATACTCTGGAAACACCATATATTTT; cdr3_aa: CASLGYSGNTIYF
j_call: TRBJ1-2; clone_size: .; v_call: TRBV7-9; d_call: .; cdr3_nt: TGTGCCAGCAGCCACCCGGGGATCTATGGCTACACCTTC; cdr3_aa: CASSHPGIYGYTF
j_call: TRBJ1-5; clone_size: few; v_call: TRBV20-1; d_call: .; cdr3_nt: TGCAGTGGGTTTTCGGCGGGAAATTGGGAACAGCCCCAGCATTTT; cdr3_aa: CSGFSAGNWEQPQHF
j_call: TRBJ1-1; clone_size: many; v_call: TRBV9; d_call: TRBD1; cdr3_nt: TGTGCCAGCAGCGTCCGACAGACAGGGTTCACTGAAGCTTTCTTT; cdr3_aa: CASSVRQTGFTEAFF
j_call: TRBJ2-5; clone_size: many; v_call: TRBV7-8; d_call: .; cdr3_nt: TGTGCCAGCAGCTTAGTTCGGATAGAGACCCAGTACTTC; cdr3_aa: CASSLVRIETQYF
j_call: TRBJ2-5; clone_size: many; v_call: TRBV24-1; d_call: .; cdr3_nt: TGTGCCACCGGCAGCCAGGGGCCAGAGACCCAGTACTTC; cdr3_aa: CATGSQGPETQYF
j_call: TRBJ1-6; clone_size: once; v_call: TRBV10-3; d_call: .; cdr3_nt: TGTGCCATCAGCGCAGGGCAGGCGATCTCCTATAATTCACCCCTCCACTTT; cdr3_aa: CAISAGQAISYNSPLHF
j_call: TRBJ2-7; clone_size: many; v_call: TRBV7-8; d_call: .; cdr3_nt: TGTGCCAGCAGCTTAGCTGGGGGCGCCTCCTACGGGCAGTACTTC; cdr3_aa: CASSLAGGASYGQYF
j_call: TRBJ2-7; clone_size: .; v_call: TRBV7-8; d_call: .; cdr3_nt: TGTGCCAGCAGCTTATCGTTAGGGATGGGTAGAATGTACGAGCAGTACTTC; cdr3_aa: CASSLSLGMGRMYEQYF
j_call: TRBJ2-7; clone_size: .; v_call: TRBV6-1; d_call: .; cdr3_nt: TGTGCCAGCAGTTTTCGGCGTTTCGGGAACTACGAGCAGTACTTC; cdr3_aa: CASSFRRFGNYEQYF
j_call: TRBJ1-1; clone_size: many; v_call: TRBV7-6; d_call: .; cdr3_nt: TGTGCCAGCAGCTTAGGGTGGGGAGCGAACACTGAAGCTTTCTTT; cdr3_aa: CASSLGWGANTEAFF
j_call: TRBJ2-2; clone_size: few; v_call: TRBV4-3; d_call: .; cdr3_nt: TGCGCCAGCAGCCAAGAGAGGACAGACGGGGAGCTGTTTTTT; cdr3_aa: CASSQERTDGELFF
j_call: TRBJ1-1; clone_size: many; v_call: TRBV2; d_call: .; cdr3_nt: TGTGCCAGCCGGCTTGGGCCGAACACTGAAGCTTTCTTT; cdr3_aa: CASRLGPNTEAFF
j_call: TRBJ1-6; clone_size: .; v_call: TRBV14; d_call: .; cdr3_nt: TGTGCCAGCAGCTTCATGGGGGAATCACCCCTCCACTTT; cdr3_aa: CASSFMGESPLHF
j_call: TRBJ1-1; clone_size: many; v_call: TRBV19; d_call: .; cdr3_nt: TGTGCCAGTACCACCGATCCCGATCCGACTGAAGCTTTCTTT; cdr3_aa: CASTTDPDPTEAFF
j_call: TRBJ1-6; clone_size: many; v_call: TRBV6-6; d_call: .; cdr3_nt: TGTGCCAGCACCACGGCAGGACCCCTCCACTTT; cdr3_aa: CASTTAGPLHF
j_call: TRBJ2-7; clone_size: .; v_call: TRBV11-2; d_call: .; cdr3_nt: TGTGCCAGCAGCTTAGATCCGCACCAGGGCTCCTACGAGCAGTACTTC; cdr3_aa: CASSLDPHQGSYEQYF
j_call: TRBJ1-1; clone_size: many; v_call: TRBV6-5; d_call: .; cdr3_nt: TGTGCCAGCCATAGGGGAGGAGGCACTGAAGCTTTCTTT; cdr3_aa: CASHRGGGTEAFF
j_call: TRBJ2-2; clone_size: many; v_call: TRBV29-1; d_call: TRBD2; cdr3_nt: TGCAGCGTTGAATGGGAGGGCGCTGCCGGGGAGCTGTTTTTT; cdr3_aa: CSVEWEGAAGELFF
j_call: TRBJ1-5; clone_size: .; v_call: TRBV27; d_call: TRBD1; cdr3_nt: TGTGCCAGCAGTTCTGCGACAGGGGCACCGGATCAGCCCCAGCATTTT; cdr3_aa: CASSSATGAPDQPQHF
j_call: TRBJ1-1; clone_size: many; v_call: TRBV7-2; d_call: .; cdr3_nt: TGTGCCAGCAGCTTAGGCGTGCCCCAGAAAGGAGCTTTCTTT; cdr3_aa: CASSLGVPQKGAFF
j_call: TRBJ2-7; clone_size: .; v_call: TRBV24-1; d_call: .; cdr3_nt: TGTGCCACCAGTGACCCCCCCTCTGACGAGCAGTACTTC; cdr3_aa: CATSDPPSDEQYF
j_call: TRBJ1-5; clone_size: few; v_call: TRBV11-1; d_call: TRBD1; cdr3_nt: TGTGCCAGCAGGACAGGGAGGGCGGATCAGCCCCAGCATTTT; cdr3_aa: CASRTGRADQPQHF
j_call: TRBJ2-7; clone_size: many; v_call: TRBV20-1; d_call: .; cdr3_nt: TGCAGTGCTAGACGCTCCCCCCTTGAAGGTAGTTGGGAGCAGTACTTC; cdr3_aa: CSARRSPLEGSWEQYF
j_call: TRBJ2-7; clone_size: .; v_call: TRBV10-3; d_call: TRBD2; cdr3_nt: TGTGCCAGCAGGAGCGGGGCAAACTACGAGCAGTACTTC; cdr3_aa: CASRSGANYEQYF
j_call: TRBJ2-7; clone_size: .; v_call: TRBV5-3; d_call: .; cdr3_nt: TGTGCTAGAGACCCGATCCTAAAGAGAAACGAGCAGTACTTC; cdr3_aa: CARDPILKRNEQYF
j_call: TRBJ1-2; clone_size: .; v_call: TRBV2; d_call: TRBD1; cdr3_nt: TGTGCCAGCAGCGCCGGGACAGGGTTCAACTATGGCTACACCTTC; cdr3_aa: CASSAGTGFNYGYTF
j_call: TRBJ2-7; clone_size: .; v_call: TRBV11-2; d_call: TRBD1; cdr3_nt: TGTGCCAGCACCTCCGTTTCGACAGGGGACACGGTTAGGTACGAGCAGTACTTC; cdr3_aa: CASTSVSTGDTVRYEQYF
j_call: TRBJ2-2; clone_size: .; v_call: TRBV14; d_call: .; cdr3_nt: TGTGCCAGCAGCCAAGCCTCAGGGCACACCGGGGAGCTGTTTTTT; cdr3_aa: CASSQASGHTGELFF
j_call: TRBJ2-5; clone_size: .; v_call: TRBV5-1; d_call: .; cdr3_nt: TGCGCCAGCAGCTTCGGTTTAAGGGAAAGCAGAGAGACCCAGTACTTC; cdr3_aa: CASSFGLRESRETQYF
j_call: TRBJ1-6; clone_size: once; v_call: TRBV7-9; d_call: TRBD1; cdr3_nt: TGTGCCAGCAGCACGACAGGGGGCCCCGTGGGGAATTCACCCCTCCACTTT; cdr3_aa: CASSTTGGPVGNSPLHF
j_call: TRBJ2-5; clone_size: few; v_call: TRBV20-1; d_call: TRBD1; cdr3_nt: TGCAGTGCTAGAGGATTCCGGGACAGGGTGAAGAGGACCCAGTACTTC; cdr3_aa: CSARGFRDRVKRTQYF
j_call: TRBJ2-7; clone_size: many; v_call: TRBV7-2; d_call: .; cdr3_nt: TGTGCCAGCAGCTCCCGTATGGCGGGTGGCTACGAGCAGTACTTC; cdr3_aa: CASSSRMAGGYEQYF
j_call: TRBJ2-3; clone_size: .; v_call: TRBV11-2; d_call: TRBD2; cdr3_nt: TGTGCCAGCAGCTTAGCGGGAGGAGCGAATACGCAGTATTTT; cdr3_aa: CASSLAGGANTQYF
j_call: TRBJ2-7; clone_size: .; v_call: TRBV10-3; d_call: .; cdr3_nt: TGTGCCCTCTCCTACGAGCAGTACTTC; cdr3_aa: CALSYEQYF
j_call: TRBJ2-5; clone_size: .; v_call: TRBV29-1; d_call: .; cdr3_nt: .; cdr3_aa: CSVEVGAGTPYF
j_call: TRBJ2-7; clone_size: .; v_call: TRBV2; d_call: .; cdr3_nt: TGTGCCAGCAGGAGGGGCCATGAGCAGTACTTC; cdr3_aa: CASRRGHEQYF
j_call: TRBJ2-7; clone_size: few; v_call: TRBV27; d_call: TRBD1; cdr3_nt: TGTGCCAGCAGGGGACAGGGTCGCAACGAGCAGTACTTC; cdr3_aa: CASRGQGRNEQYF
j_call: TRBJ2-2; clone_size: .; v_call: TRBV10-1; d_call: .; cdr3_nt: TGCGCCAGCAGTGAGCTTCAGGGTGGCGGGGAGCTGTTTTTT; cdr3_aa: CASSELQGGGELFF
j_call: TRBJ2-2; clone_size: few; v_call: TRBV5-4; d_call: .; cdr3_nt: TGTGCCAGCTTGGGTCGTGAGACCGGGGAGCTGTTTTTT; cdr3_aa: CASLGRETGELFF